The 24 T cell receptor beta chains below were found in one sample sequenced in a study of blood T cell repertoires in COVID-19. The method was immunoSEQ multiplex PCR; TCRdb's version includes in-frame clones alone and lacks a portion of them. This sample has 70,000 to 100,000 clones, with approximately 90% found just once. Sequenced: peripheral blood. The receptors were gathered from a woman at least 80 years old with acute or convalescent COVID-19.

The J gene is TRBJ1-2, the V gene TRBV3-1 (or the pseudogene TRBV3-2); 7 bases fit TRBD1. The V segment lost 4 bases and the J segment 8 bases; nucleotides outside the gene matches: 10. This CDR3 spans 14 amino acids. Looked up from germline, CDR1 is LGHDT and CDR2 is YNNKEL (reference sequence). The CDR3 DNA is TGTGCCAGCAGCCCAAGACAGGGTTTATGGGGCTACACCTTC. It codes for CASSPRQGLWGYTF.

This clone is a singleton in its sample. The chain links TRBV9 to TRBJ2-2, with a tentative D call TRBD1 (5 bases). CDR1 SGDLS and CDR2 YYNGEE come from the germline V gene. The CDR3 runs 17 residues. Between the trimmed V and J ends, which lost 4 bases and 4 bases, there was a span of 20 bases. CDR3 protein: CASSPEWGRPSTGELFF. The DNA of the CDR3 is TGTGCCAGCAGCCCCGAGTGGGGCCGGCCGTCCACCGGGGAGCTGTTTTTT.

The chain links TRBV28 to TRBJ1-2; TRBD1 might be the D (5 bases). The germline V and J ends were trimmed by 6 bases and 8 bases, with 19 bases remaining between them. The CDR3 contains 14 residues. Looked up from germline, CDR1 is MDHEN and CDR2 is SYDVKM. The CDR3 protein is CASSLADTLGGYTF. The CDR3 bases are TGTGCCAGCAGCCTAGCGGACACTCTGGGGGGCTACACCTTC.

The V call is TRBV6-4, the J call TRBJ1-5, with D uncertain. Trimming removed 5 bases from V and 7 bases from J, with 12 bases in between. Germline V CDR1 and CDR2: MRHNA, SNTAGT. CDR3 length equals 13 residues. This CDR3 reads CASSPSVEQPQHF. CDR3 bases: TGTGCCAGCAGTCCCTCCGTGGAGCAGCCCCAGCATTTT.

The CDR3 bases are TGCGCCAGCAGCCGGGGACAGGGGAGCCTCTCTGGGGCCAACGTCCTGACTTTC. It is translated as CASSRGQGSLSGANVLTF. J is TRBJ2-6 and V is TRBV5-1; 10 bases are shared with TRBD1. The ends lost 4 bases at V and 0 bases at J; junction bases unmatched: 7. Germline V CDR1 and CDR2: SGHRS, YFSETQ. The CDR3 consists of 18 residues. The full variable domain, completed using reference TRBV5-1 and TRBJ2-6, is KAGVTQTPRYLIKTRGQQVTLSCSPISGHRSVSWYQQTPGQGLQFLFEYFSETQRNKGNFPGRFSGRQFSNSRSEMNVSTLELGDSALYLCASSRGQGSLSGANVLTFGAGSRLTVL.

The chain uses TRBV20-1 and TRBJ1-1; 9 bases map to TRBD1. The ends lost 8 bases at V and 11 bases at J; junction bases unmatched: 9. The CDR3 runs to 11 residues. Germline values: CDR1 DFQATT, CDR2 SNEGSKA (reference sequence). The CDR3 is CSFKQGAEAFF. In DNA, the CDR3 is TGCAGTTTCAAACAGGGGGCCGAGGCTTTCTTT.

V gene TRBV19 combines with J gene TRBJ2-5, with TRBD2 matching over 9 bases. With 5 bases clipped from V and 3 bases from J, the junction kept 4 bases outside the gene matches. CDR1 and CDR2 (germline): LNHDA, SQIVND (reference sequence). The CDR3 contains 14 residues. CDR3 in DNA: TGTGCCAGTAGTGCCGGGACTAGCAAAGAGACCCAGTACTTC. This sequence encodes CASSAGTSKETQYF.

The CDR3 here is CASSQAGVNEQFF. CDR3 DNA sequence: TGTGCCAGCAGTCAGGCGGGAGTCAATGAGCAGTTCTTC. The chain combines TRBV25-1 with TRBJ2-1; 7 nucleotides match TRBD2. V gave up 5 bases and J gave up 6 bases; unmatched junction bases: 4. Per the germline V gene, CDR1 is MGHDK and CDR2 is SYGVNS. The CDR3 totals 13 residues. Looking up the rest from reference TRBV25-1 and TRBJ2-1 gives the full variable domain: EADIYQTPRYLVIGTGKKITLECSQTMGHDKMYWYQQDPGMELHLIHYSYGVNSTEKGDLSSESTVSRIRTEHFPLTLESARPSHTSQYLCASSQAGVNEQFFGPGTRLTVL.

The V call is TRBV28, the J call TRBJ1-1; D is unresolved. V was cut by 6 bases and J by 7 bases, with 21 bases left in between. The CDR3 runs 15 residues. Germline CDR1 reads MDHEN; CDR2 reads SYDVKM. CDR3 sequence: CASSSTQAAGREAFF. Written as DNA, the CDR3 is TGTGCCAGCAGCTCTACCCAGGCTGCTGGGCGTGAAGCTTTCTTT.

V usage is TRBV28 and J usage is TRBJ1-1; D possibly corresponds to TRBD1 (5 bases). This CDR3 contains 14 residues. V dropped 6 bases and J dropped 1 base, with 12 bases sitting between them. Germline V CDR1 and CDR2: MDHEN, SYDVKM. CDR3 sequence: CASSFPGQNTEAFF. DNA of the CDR3: TGTGCCAGCAGCTTCCCCGGACAGAACACTGAAGCTTTCTTT. Using reference TRBV28 and TRBJ1-1 for the parts outside the CDR3, the full variable domain is DVKVTQSSRYLVKRTGEKVFLECVQDMDHENMFWYRQDPGLGLRLIYFSYDVKMKEKGDIPEGYSVSREKKERFSLILESASTNQTSMYLCASSFPGQNTEAFFGQGTRLTVV.

The genes are TRBV5-1 and TRBJ1-5; 9 positions agree with TRBD1. Germline V CDR1 and CDR2: SGHRS, YFSETQ. This CDR3 is built from 15 residues. The J segment lost 6 bases and the V segment lost 0 bases, leaving 4 bases of the junction unmatched. The CDR3 nucleotides are TGCGCCAGCAGCTTGGCCACAGGGGGCGGTCAGCCCCAGCATTTT. Translated, it gives CASSLATGGGQPQHF.

CDR3: CASSQGRGSNEKLFF. The DNA for the CDR3 is TGTGCCAGCAGCCAAGGAAGAGGCTCTAATGAAAAACTGTTTTTT. J is TRBJ1-4 and V is TRBV3-1 (or the pseudogene TRBV3-2); D not certain. Germline CDR1 is LGHDT and CDR2 is YNNKEL (reference sequence). Trimming removed 1 base from V and 3 bases from J, with 9 bases in between. CDR3 size: 15 residues.

This chain uses TRBV20-1 with TRBJ1-1; 8 bases are a match to TRBD1. Germline V gives CDR1 DFQATT, CDR2 SNEGSKA (reference sequence). With V trimmed by 6 bases and J by 6 bases, 3 bases remained unmatched. The CDR3 spans 11 residues. CDR3 in amino acids: CSASDRAEAFF. The CDR3 DNA is TGCAGTGCCTCGGACAGGGCTGAAGCTTTCTTT.

This chain uses TRBV5-1 with TRBJ2-7; tentative D call: TRBD1 (5 bases). CDR3 length: 14 residues. The germline V gene encodes CDR1 SGHRS and CDR2 YFSETQ. Trimming removed 0 bases at V and 4 bases at J, with 11 bases between. The CDR3 here is CASSLGDREYEQYF. CDR3 in DNA: TGCGCCAGCAGCTTGGGCGACAGAGAATACGAGCAGTACTTC.

The V and J genes are TRBV5-6 and TRBJ1-5, with 8 nucleotides matching TRBD1. The germline gives CDR1 SGHDT, CDR2 YYEEEE. With V trimmed by 3 bases and J by 6 bases, 14 bases remained unmatched. This CDR3 comprises 17 residues. In DNA, the CDR3 is TGTGCCAGCAGCTCGCGCCGACAGGGGATGGTAGGTCAGCCCCAGCATTTT. Amino acids: CASSSRRQGMVGQPQHF.

The sample holds one count of this clone. The V gene is TRBV28, the J gene TRBJ1-5; D remains ambiguous. The germline V gene has CDR1 MDHEN and CDR2 SYDVKM. Between the trimmed V and J ends, which lost 5 bases and 8 bases, there was a span of 16 bases. The CDR3 extends over 14 amino acids. CDR3 in DNA: TGTGCCAGCAGTATCACGGTAGGACTCAAGCCCCAGCATTTT. It encodes CASSITVGLKPQHF.

The CDR3 nucleotides are TGTGCCAGCAGTATCGGACAGGGAGAGGAAAAACTGTTTTTT. It codes for CASSIGQGEEKLFF. V usage is TRBV6-5 and J usage is TRBJ1-4, with 8 bases identical to TRBD1. The CDR3 contains 14 residues. The junction had 7 bases not matched to a gene; V was cut back by 5 bases and J by 8 bases. Germline CDR1 is MNHEY and CDR2 is SVGAGI.

CDR3 sequence (DNA): TGTGCCAGCACCACAACCGGCGGGGGGTTATATGGCTACACCTTC. This codes for CASTTTGGGLYGYTF. The J gene is TRBJ1-2, the V gene TRBV6-6; possibly TRBD1 for D (5 bases). V was clipped by 7 bases and J by 5 bases, with 20 bases between them. CDR3 length: 15 amino acids. Germline values: CDR1 MNHNY, CDR2 SVGAGI (reference sequence).

The chain has TRBV28 and TRBJ2-7; TRBD1 matches at 11 bases. Germline CDR1 and CDR2: MDHEN and SYDVKM. The CDR3 contains 15 residues. Germline trimming cut 5 bases from V and 6 bases from J; bases unmatched to any gene: 9. This chain's CDR3 is CASSLNPGQGVEQYF. The DNA of the CDR3 is TGTGCCAGCAGTCTAAACCCGGGACAGGGGGTCGAGCAGTACTTC.

The V and J genes are TRBV14 and TRBJ1-5; possible D gene TRBD1, 5 bases. V was clipped by 3 bases and J by 2 bases, with 8 bases between them. The CDR3 is made up of 14 amino acids. The germline CDR1 and CDR2 sequences are SGHDN and FVKESK. CDR3 DNA sequence: TGTGCCAGCAGCCAGTCGACAGGCAATCAGCCCCAGCATTTT. It specifies CASSQSTGNQPQHF.

This rearrangement joins TRBV2 to TRBJ1-2; the match to TRBD1 covers 9 bases. CDR3 length equals 16 residues. The germline gives CDR1 SNHLY, CDR2 FYNNEI. Trimming cost V 9 bases and J 0 bases; bases outside gene matches: 11. CDR3 in amino acids: CARSLGQGTANYGYTF. The CDR3 nucleotides are TGTGCCAGATCCCTGGGACAGGGAACGGCTAACTATGGCTACACCTTC.

The rearrangement joins TRBV11-2 to TRBJ1-3, with unresolved D. Germline CDR1 and CDR2: SGHAT and FQNNGV. Trimming cost V 5 bases and J 0 bases, with 8 bases left between them. The CDR3 runs 14 residues. CDR3 residues: CASSPQHSGNTIYF. Here the CDR3 DNA reads TGTGCCAGCAGCCCACAGCACTCTGGAAACACCATATATTTT. Based on the CDR3 plus reference TRBV11-2 and TRBJ1-3, the full variable domain is EAGVAQSPRYKIIEKRQSVAFWCNPISGHATLYWYQQILGQGPKLLIQFQNNGVVDDSQLPKDRFSAERLKGVDSTLKIQPAKLEDSAVYLCASSPQHSGNTIYFGEGSWLTVV.

This clone was recorded a few times. The CDR3 bases are TGTGCCAGCAGTTCCTTTTTTCAATTTTTTTCCGGGAATTACTCTGGAAACACCATATATTTT. This gives the protein CASSSFFQFFSGNYSGNTIYF. V gene TRBV11-2 combines with J gene TRBJ1-3; D gene uncertain. CDR1 and CDR2 (germline): SGHAT, FQNNGV. The CDR3 is 21 amino acids. Trimming took 6 bases from V and 0 from J, leaving 30 bases between them.

The rearrangement joins TRBV6-5 to TRBJ1-1; D is possibly TRBD1 (5 bases). The germline gives CDR1 MNHEY, CDR2 SVGAGI. The CDR3 has 13 amino acids. With 7 bases removed from V and 5 bases from J, the gap between germline ends came to 14 bases. The CDR3 DNA reads TGTGCCAGCACTCAGGGTCTGGGGACTGAAGCTTTCTTT. Amino acids: CASTQGLGTEAFF.